This TCR beta chain is drawn from a study of T cells in Graves' hyperthyroidism and ophthalmopathy. In the study overall: Sampling of peripheral blood happened at initial diagnosis, prior to any treatment. General study points: Ophthalmopathy was told apart from stable hyperthyroidism by a 13 V-J model.

Amplification yielded TCR beta CDR3 regions, with RNA transcripts as the source. An initial round of RT-PCR targeting the TCR CDR3 relied on the HTBI primer set. TCRdb re-analysed the multiplex PCR reads in MiXCR, keeping a single row per CDR3 protein. The sample holds over 250,000 distinct CDR3 sequences, roughly 15% seen once. CDR3 length equals 16 residues. CDR1 is MGHRA and CDR2 is YSYEKL in the germline V gene. The germline V and J ends were trimmed by 4 bases and 1 base, with 16 bases remaining between them. This clonotype was seen only a few times. Its antigen is unidentified. This TCR derives from a woman aged 40 to 49 with Graves' ophthalmopathy. The sequenced sample consisted of blood. The chain joins TRBV4-1 to TRBJ1-2; tentative D call: TRBD1 (5 bases). The CDR3 here is CASSLNDDSHNYGYTF. DNA of the CDR3: TGCGCCAGCAGCCTCAATGATGACAGCCATAACTATGGCTACACCTTC.